The T cell receptor (beta chain) described here comes from a study of blood T cell repertoires in COVID-19. Looking at the study overall: PBMCs, B-cell-depleted T cells, or T cells provided the cDNA or gDNA that made up the material.

Clones were read by immunoSEQ multiplex PCR, and TCRdb kept only the in-frame ones, dropping some. The sample lists nearly 200,000 clones, 82% seen once, with around 6.9% in the top ten. This CDR3 contains 11 residues. V was clipped by 4 bases and J by 5 bases, with 5 bases between them. CDR1 is MNHEY, CDR2 SMNVEV, per germline (reference sequence). This clone showed up just a few times. Material: peripheral blood. The clonotype originates from a human donor with acute or convalescent COVID-19. The donor label of this sample is uncertain. This chain joins TRBV27 and TRBJ2-5; D not certain. DNA of the CDR3: TGTGCCAGCAGTTCCTCGGAGACCCAGTACTTC. This sequence encodes CASSSSETQYF.